These 6 T cell receptor beta chains came from one sample sequenced in a study of regulatory T cells in long-lasting Graves disease. Both iRepertoire HTBI primers and Arm-PCR of CDR3 regions were used to build the TCR beta libraries. TCRdb passed the multiplex PCR reads through MiXCR, listing each CDR3 protein once. The sample lists hundreds of thousands of distinct CDR3 sequences, roughly a sixth seen once, with about 32% in the top ten. This sample's time point: newly diagnosed GD, antithyroid drugs for less than 3 months. PBMC-derived RNA was used for the TCR library. These records were also assigned to another study, of T cells in Graves' hyperthyroidism and ophthalmopathy.

The source material was peripheral blood mononuclear cells (PBMCs), sampled at new diagnosis, from a patient treated with antithyroid drugs. The receptor set was obtained from a man aged 35 to 55 with Graves disease.

For this clonotype: A much larger clone sits a single nucleotide away, making a read error possible. The V gene is TRBV5-1, the J gene TRBJ2-7; no firm D call. V was shortened by 0 bases and J by 1 base, with 8 bases between the two germline ends. The CDR3 length is 14 residues. Germline-derived CDR1 and CDR2 are SGHRS and YFSETQ. CDR3: CASSLAFLSYEQYF. Written as DNA, the CDR3 is TGCGCCAGCAGCTTGGCCTTCCTATCCTACGAGCAGTACTTC.

The chain links TRBV10-3 to TRBJ2-2, with TRBD1 as a possible D gene (6 bases). Trimming removed 3 bases from V and 4 bases from J, with 9 bases in between. The CDR3 spans 14 residues. The germline gives CDR1 ENHRY, CDR2 SYGVKD. The CDR3 loop is CAISDSDSTGELFF. The CDR3 DNA is TGTGCCATCAGTGACTCGGACAGCACCGGGGAGCTGTTTTTT.

This clonotype has only a few counts. The chain employs TRBV29-1 and TRBJ1-2; D is unclear. The CDR3 is made up of 12 amino acids. V gave up 4 bases and J gave up 7 bases, with 13 bases separating them. Germline-derived CDR1 and CDR2 are SQVTM and ANQGSEA. For the CDR3, the DNA is TGCAGCGTTGGTAGGGTTAACGCTGGCTACACCTTC. Translating gives CSVGRVNAGYTF.

This clonotype was seen ten or more times. The chain couples TRBV28 to TRBJ2-7, with 7 nucleotides matching TRBD2. There are 12 residues in the CDR3. Per the germline V gene, CDR1 is MDHEN and CDR2 is SYDVKM. V dropped 6 bases and J dropped 6; count of bases not matched to a gene: 5. CDR3 loop: CASRIPGGEQYF. The CDR3 DNA reads TGTGCCAGCAGGATTCCGGGAGGCGAGCAGTACTTC.

In its sample, this clonotype was seen many times. The chain is built from TRBV20-1 and TRBJ2-7; possibly TRBD2 for D (7 bases). The germline V gene encodes CDR1 DFQATT and CDR2 SNEGSKA (reference sequence). V was trimmed by 1 base and J by 3 bases, leaving 13 bases between them. CDR3 length equals 14 residues. The CDR3 here is CSARAGGLDYEQYF. The CDR3 DNA reads as TGCAGTGCTAGAGCGGGGGGCCTAGACTACGAGCAGTACTTC.

This clonotype was counted ten times or more. The rearrangement links TRBV20-1 to TRBJ2-5; perhaps D is TRBD1 or TRBD2 (5 bases each). Trimming removed 3 bases from V and 5 bases from J, with 13 bases in between. The CDR3 extends over 13 amino acids. CDR1 and CDR2 (germline): DFQATT, SNEGSKA (reference sequence). DNA of the CDR3: TGCAGTGCTAGCGTCCAGGGCGGGGAGACCCAGTACTTC. This encodes CSASVQGGETQYF.